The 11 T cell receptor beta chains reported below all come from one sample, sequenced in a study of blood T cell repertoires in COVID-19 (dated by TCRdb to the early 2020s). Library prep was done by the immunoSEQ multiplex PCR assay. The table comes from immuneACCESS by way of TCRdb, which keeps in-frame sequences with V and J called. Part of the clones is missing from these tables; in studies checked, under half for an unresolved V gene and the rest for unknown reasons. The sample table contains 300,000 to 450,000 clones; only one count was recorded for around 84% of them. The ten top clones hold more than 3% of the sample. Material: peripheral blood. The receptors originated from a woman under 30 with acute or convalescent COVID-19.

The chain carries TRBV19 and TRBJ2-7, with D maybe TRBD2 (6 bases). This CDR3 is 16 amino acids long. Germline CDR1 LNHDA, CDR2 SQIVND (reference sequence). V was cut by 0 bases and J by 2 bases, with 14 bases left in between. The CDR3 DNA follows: TGTGCCAGTAGTATAGAGGTAATAGCGGATACCTACGAGCAGTACTTC. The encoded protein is CASSIEVIADTYEQYF.

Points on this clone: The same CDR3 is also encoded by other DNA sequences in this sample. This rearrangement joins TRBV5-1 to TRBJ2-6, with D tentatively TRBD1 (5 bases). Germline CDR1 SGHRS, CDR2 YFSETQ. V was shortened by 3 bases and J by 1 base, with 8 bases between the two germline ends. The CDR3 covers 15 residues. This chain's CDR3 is CASSSTGSGANVLTF. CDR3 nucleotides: TGCGCCAGCAGCTCCACAGGATCTGGGGCCAACGTCCTGACTTTC.

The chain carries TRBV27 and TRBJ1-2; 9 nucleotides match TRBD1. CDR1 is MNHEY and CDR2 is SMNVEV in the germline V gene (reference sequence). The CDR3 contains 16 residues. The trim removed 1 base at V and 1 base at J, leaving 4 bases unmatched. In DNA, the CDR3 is TGTGCCAGCAGTTTATTGGGGACAGGGATTAACTATGGCTACACCTTC. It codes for CASSLLGTGINYGYTF.

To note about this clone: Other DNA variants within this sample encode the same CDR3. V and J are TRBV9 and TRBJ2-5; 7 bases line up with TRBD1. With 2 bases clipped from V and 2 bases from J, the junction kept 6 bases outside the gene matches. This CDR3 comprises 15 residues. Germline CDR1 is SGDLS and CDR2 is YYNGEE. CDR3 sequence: CASSVTGTVQETQYF. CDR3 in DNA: TGTGCCAGCAGCGTTACCGGGACAGTTCAAGAGACCCAGTACTTC.

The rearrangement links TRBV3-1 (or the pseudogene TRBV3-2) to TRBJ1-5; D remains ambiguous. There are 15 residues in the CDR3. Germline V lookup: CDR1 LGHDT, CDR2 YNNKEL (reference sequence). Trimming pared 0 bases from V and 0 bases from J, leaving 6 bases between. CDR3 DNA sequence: TGTGCCAGCAGCCAAGACGGTTATAGCAATCAGCCCCAGCATTTT. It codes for CASSQDGYSNQPQHF.

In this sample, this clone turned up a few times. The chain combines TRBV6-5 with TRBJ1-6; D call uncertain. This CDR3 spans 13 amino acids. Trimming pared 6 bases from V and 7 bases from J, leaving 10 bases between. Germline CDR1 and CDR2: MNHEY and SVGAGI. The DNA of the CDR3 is TGTGCCAGCAGCAAGGAGGGCAATTCACCCCTCCACTTT. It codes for CASSKEGNSPLHF.

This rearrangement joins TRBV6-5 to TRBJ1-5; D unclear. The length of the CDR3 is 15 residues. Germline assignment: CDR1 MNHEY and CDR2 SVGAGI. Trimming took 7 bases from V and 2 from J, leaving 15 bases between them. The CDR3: CASNFRPPRNQPQHF. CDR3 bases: TGTGCCAGCAACTTTCGCCCCCCACGCAATCAGCCCCAGCATTTT.

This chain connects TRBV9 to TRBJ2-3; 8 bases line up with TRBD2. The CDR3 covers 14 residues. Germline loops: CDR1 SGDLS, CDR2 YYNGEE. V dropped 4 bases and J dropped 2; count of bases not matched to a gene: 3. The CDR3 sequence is CASSPGGPTDTQYF. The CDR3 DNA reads TGTGCCAGCAGCCCGGGGGGGCCCACAGATACGCAGTATTTT. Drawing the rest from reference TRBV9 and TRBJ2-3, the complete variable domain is DSGVTQTPKHLITATGQRVTLRCSPRSGDLSVYWYQQSLDQGLQFLIQYYNGEERAKGNILERFSAQQFPDLHSELNLSSLELGDSALYFCASSPGGPTDTQYFGPGTRLTVL.

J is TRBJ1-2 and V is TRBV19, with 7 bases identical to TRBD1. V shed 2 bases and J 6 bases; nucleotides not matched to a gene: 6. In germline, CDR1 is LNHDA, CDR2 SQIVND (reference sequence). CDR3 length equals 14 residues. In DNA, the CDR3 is TGTGCCAGTAGTATAAGAGACAGGGTCGATGGCTACACCTTC. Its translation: CASSIRDRVDGYTF. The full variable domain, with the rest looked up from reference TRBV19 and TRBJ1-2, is DGGITQSPKYLFRKEGQNVTLSCEQNLNHDAMYWYRQDPGQGLRLIYYSQIVNDFQKGDIAEGYSVSREKKESFPLTVTSAQKNPTAFYLCASSIRDRVDGYTFGSGTRLTVV.

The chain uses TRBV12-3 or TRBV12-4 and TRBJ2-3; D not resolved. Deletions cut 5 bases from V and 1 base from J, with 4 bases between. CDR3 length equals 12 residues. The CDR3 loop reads CASSPGTDTQYF. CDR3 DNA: TGTGCCAGCAGTCCCGGCACAGATACGCAGTATTTT.

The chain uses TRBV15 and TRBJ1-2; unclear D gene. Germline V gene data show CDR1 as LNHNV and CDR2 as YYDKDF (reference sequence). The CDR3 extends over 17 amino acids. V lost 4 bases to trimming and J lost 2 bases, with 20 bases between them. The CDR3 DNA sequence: TGTGCCACCAGCAAGGACTTGGCCAACTCTATCAACTATGGCTACACCTTC. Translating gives CATSKDLANSINYGYTF.